A selection of T cell receptor beta chains follows, all from one sample in a study of T cell responses to AZD1222 COVID-19 vaccine. Measured with immunoSEQ multiplex PCR; TCRdb has only the in-frame clones, and not every one. Among 54,000 or so clones listed, over 75% were seen once. The sample consisted of peripheral blood, taken on day 0 of AZD1222 vaccination. Source of these receptors: an adult in good health. The CDR3 runs from the conserved cysteine through the conserved F or W. D genes are given only for firm matches. The size entry is marked missing in some rows and otherwise reads once, few, many or a size class.

TRBD2	TRBJ2-7	18	once	TRBV5-1	TGCGCCAGCAGCTTGGCTAGGACTAGCGGGAGTTTTTCCTACGAGCAGTGCTTC	CASSLARTSGSFSYEQCF
-	TRBJ2-7	13	once	TRBV6-5	TGTGCCAGCAAAAGAAATGGGGGAACGGAGCAGTACTTC	CASKRNGGTEQYF
-	TRBJ2-6	17	-	TRBV7-2	TGTGCCAGCAGCTTTCCTCAACTTACCTCTGGGGCCAACGTCCTGACTTTC	CASSFPQLTSGANVLTF
-	TRBJ2-7	13	-	TRBV5-1	TGCGCCAGCAGCTTAGGGACCGGGTACGAGCAGTACTTC	CASSLGTGYEQYF
-	TRBJ1-2	14	-	TRBV5-4	TGTGCCAGCAGCTTGGTAAACGTCAACTATGGCTACACCTTC	CASSLVNVNYGYTF
-	TRBJ1-2	12	-	TRBV6-6	TGTGCCAGCAGTTCAGGGGACTATGGCTACACCTTC	CASSSGDYGYTF
TRBD2	TRBJ2-5	17	-	TRBV6-2/TRBV6-3	TGTGCCAGCAGCCCTAAGGGACTAGCGGGAGATCGGGAGACCCAGTACTTC	CASSPKGLAGDRETQYF
-	TRBJ1-4	16	-	TRBV11-2	TGTGCCAGCAGCTTAGGCAGGCGGGGGAAAAATGAAAAACTGTTTTTT	CASSLGRRGKNEKLFF
-	TRBJ1-6	17	-	TRBV19	TGTGCCAGTAGTCCAGTCGGCCGGGGTGGTTTTAATTCACCCCTCCACTTT	CASSPVGRGGFNSPLHF
TRBD2	TRBJ2-1	18	-	TRBV5-4	TGTGCCAGCAGCTCCCGACTAGCGGGAGCGGGACGGTTAAATGAGCAGTTCTTC	CASSSRLAGAGRLNEQFF
-	TRBJ1-2	15	-	TRBV3-1/TRBV3-2	TGTGCCAGCAGCCCGGGACCAACCCTTAATGATGGCTACACCTTC	CASSPGPTLNDGYTF
TRBD2	TRBJ2-1	19	-	TRBV11-3	TGTGCCAGCAGCGAGGGGTGGATTACTAGCGGGAGCTCCTACAATGAGCAGTTCTTC	CASSEGWITSGSSYNEQFF
-	TRBJ1-2	13	-	TRBV12-3/TRBV12-4	TGTGCCAGCAGTTTGGGCAGGGTGAGCGGCTACACCTTC	CASSLGRVSGYTF
-	TRBJ2-7	12	once	TRBV27	TGTGCCAGCAGTCCCACAGGCTACGAGCAGTACTTC	CASSPTGYEQYF
-	TRBJ2-6	16	-	TRBV4-3	TGCGCCAGCAGCCAAGGCCGAATCTCTGGGGCCAACGTCCTGACTTTC	CASSQGRISGANVLTF